The rows below give T cell receptor beta chains drawn from one sample of a study of OX40 agonist ivuxolimab in advanced cancers. Assay used: immunoSEQ multiplex PCR; TCRdb lists only in-frame clones, some missing. The table records around 77,000 clones, around 82% of them present only once. This specimen consisted of CD4+ or CD8+ T cells sorted from blood, obtained in a trial of the OX40 agonist ivuxolimab. These receptor sequences come from an adult with an advanced solid tumor such as melanoma, head and neck, liver or kidney cancer. CDR3s include the opening cysteine and the closing phenylalanine or tryptophan. D genes are given only for firm matches. Not all rows give a size; the values are once, few, many and, for expanded clones, a class.

clone size | J gene | D gene | V gene | CDR3 DNA | CDR3 protein
few | TRBJ2-5 | . | TRBV7-2 | TGTGCCAGCAGCTTGGGGACCCCGCCGGTGTTTGCCCAGTACTTC | CASSLGTPPVFAQYF
. | TRBJ1-1 | . | TRBV2 | TGTGCCAGCCTCGCGACCGAGGCTAGGGACACTGAAGCTTTCTTT | CASLATEARDTEAFF
. | TRBJ2-7 | . | TRBV2 | TGTGCCAGCAGAGAGGGCCGTCTACTCCTCCACTACGAGCAGTACTTC | CASREGRLLLHYEQYF
. | TRBJ1-4 | . | TRBV5-5 | TGTGCCAGCAGCGACTCGCAGGGGCGCCGAGAAAAACTGTTTTTT | CASSDSQGRREKLFF
. | TRBJ2-2 | . | TRBV7-2 | TGTGCCAGCAGCTTAGGCGGGACGGGGAACACCGGGGAGCTGTTTTTT | CASSLGGTGNTGELFF
. | TRBJ2-1 | . | TRBV7-2 | TGTGCCAGCAGCTCCCAGGGGAGAAAACAAACCAATGAGCAGTTCTTC | CASSSQGRKQTNEQFF
. | TRBJ2-1 | TRBD1 | TRBV7-3 | TGTGCCAGCAGCTTAACTGGACAGGGCGGCAATGAGCAGTTCTTC | CASSLTGQGGNEQFF
. | TRBJ2-3 | TRBD2 | TRBV5-1 | TGCGCCAGCAGCTTGGGAGCGGGGGGGCCAGGTGATACGCAGTATTTT | CASSLGAGGPGDTQYF
few | TRBJ2-1 | . | TRBV7-2 | TGTGCCAGCAGCGCGTCTGGGACTGATTACAATGAGCAGTTCTTC | CASSASGTDYNEQFF
once | TRBJ1-5 | . | TRBV7-9 | TGTGCCAGCAGCTTAACGGCGGGGCTCACTCAGCCCCAGCATTTT | CASSLTAGLTQPQHF
. | TRBJ1-3 | . | TRBV5-1 | TGCGCCAGCAGCTCCGGTAGCTCTGGAAACACCATATATTTT | CASSSGSSGNTIYF
. | TRBJ2-3 | . | TRBV7-9 | TGTGCCAGCAGCTTACCAAGGTCGACCGGGAATTCAGATACGCAGTATTTT | CASSLPRSTGNSDTQYF
. | TRBJ1-2 | TRBD1 | TRBV15 | TGTGCCACCACCCCGGGACAGAGACTCTATGGCTACACCTTC | CATTPGQRLYGYTF
once | TRBJ2-3 | . | TRBV11-2 | TGTGCCAGCAGCTCCCCAGATCGGGCGGGGAATACGCAGTATTTT | CASSSPDRAGNTQYF
. | TRBJ1-1 | . | TRBV7-2 | TGTGCCAGCAGCTTCTCAGGGCAGAACGCTGAAGCTTTCTTT | CASSFSGQNAEAFF
medium-sized | TRBJ1-4 | . | TRBV30 | TGTGCCTGGAGTGTAAACAGTAATGAAAAACTGTTTTTT | CAWSVNSNEKLFF
. | TRBJ2-3 | . | TRBV7-9 | TGTGCCAGCAGCTTTGGTTCACCTAGCGGCACAGATACGCAGTATTTT | CASSFGSPSGTDTQYF
. | TRBJ1-1 | . | TRBV20-1 | TGCAGTGCTAGAGATAGTAGTAAAGCTTTCTTT | CSARDSSKAFF
. | TRBJ2-7 | . | TRBV29-1 | TGCAGCGTTCGGGGGGACAAGACCTACGAGCAGTACTTC | CSVRGDKTYEQYF
. | TRBJ1-1 | TRBD1 | TRBV7-2 | TGTGCCAGCAGCTGGGGACAGGGAACGAACACTGAAGCTTTCTTT | CASSWGQGTNTEAFF
. | TRBJ2-5 | . | TRBV15 | TGTGCCACCAACCTCGCGGGGCAAGAGACCCAGTACTTC | CATNLAGQETQYF
. | TRBJ2-2 | . | TRBV10-1 | TGCGCCAGCAGTGGCAGCGCGTCGAACACCGGGGAGCTGTTTTTT | CASSGSASNTGELFF
. | TRBJ1-2 | . | TRBV20-1 | TGCAGTGCTTCGGGCTATGGCTACACCTTC | CSASGYGYTF
. | TRBJ1-2 | TRBD1 | TRBV7-3 | TGTGCCAGCAGTCAACCGGGACAGGGGGTAGATGGCTACACCTTC | CASSQPGQGVDGYTF
. | TRBJ2-1 | TRBD2 | TRBV10-2 | TGCGCCAGCAGTGATTGGGGACTAGCGTCCAATGAGCAGTTCTTC | CASSDWGLASNEQFF
. | TRBJ2-2 | . | TRBV5-1 | TGCGCCAGCAGCTTGGTAGTCCAGAACACCGGGGAGCTGTTTTTT | CASSLVVQNTGELFF
. | TRBJ1-2 | . | TRBV11-2 | TGTGCCAGCAGCTTAGAGGCCTGGGCGGCGGGCTATGGCTACACCTTC | CASSLEAWAAGYGYTF
medium-sized | TRBJ2-2 | TRBD1 | TRBV5-8 | TGTGCCAGCCGGCCGACAGGGGGGGTCACCGGGGAGCTGTTTTTT | CASRPTGGVTGELFF
. | TRBJ2-6 | . | TRBV4-1 | TGCGCCAGCAGCCAAGGGTACGTCTCTGGGGCCAACGTCCTGACTTTC | CASSQGYVSGANVLTF
. | TRBJ2-4 | TRBD1 | TRBV2 | TGTGCCAGCAGCCTCACTTCAGGGGGCATTCAGTACTTC | CASSLTSGGIQYF
once | TRBJ1-2 | . | TRBV5-5 | TGTGCCAGCAGCATGGACATCAACTATGGCTACACCTTC | CASSMDINYGYTF
. | TRBJ2-5 | TRBD2 | TRBV5-6 | TGTGCCAGCAGCTTCGGGACTAGCGGGAGCGAGACCCAGTACTTC | CASSFGTSGSETQYF
. | TRBJ2-3 | . | TRBV5-1 | TGCGCCAGCAGCCCAGGGACCGCCTATCAGTCGTATTTT | CASSPGTAYQSYF
few | TRBJ2-7 | . | TRBV29-1 | TGCAGCGCCGCACTTGGACGGGACGGCGAGCAGTACTTC | CSAALGRDGEQYF